Presented here are 25 T cell receptor beta chains from one specimen sequenced in a study of T cell changes during pregnancy in multiple sclerosis. Using immunoSEQ multiplex PCR, the repertoire was profiled, and TCRdb retains in-frame clones only, with some absent. The repertoire holds 78,000 or so clones, under 95% seen once, with approximately 2.5% in the top ten. Here the sequenced sample was peripheral blood, taken before pregnancy. The receptors originated from a female donor with multiple sclerosis, enrolled in a pregnancy study.

This chain joins TRBV30 and TRBJ2-1; 11 nucleotides match TRBD2. Germline V gene lookup returns CDR1 GTSNPN and CDR2 SVGIG (reference sequence). CDR3 length: 20 residues. After removal of 4 bases from V and 6 bases from J, the junction contained 23 bases not matched to a gene. Here the CDR3 reads CAWKTPSSGRSTRSGNEQFF. In nucleotides, the CDR3 is TGTGCCTGGAAGACTCCCTCTAGCGGGAGGTCCACCAGGTCAGGCAATGAGCAGTTCTTC.

The chain combines TRBV2 with TRBJ1-2; D unresolved. The CDR3 has 14 amino acids. The germline V gene has CDR1 SNHLY and CDR2 FYNNEI. Trimming left V 4 bases short and J 4 bases short, with 13 bases between. The CDR3: CASSGSGWSYGYTF. The DNA of the CDR3 is TGTGCCAGCAGTGGGAGTGGGTGGTCCTATGGCTACACCTTC.

The J gene is TRBJ2-7, the V gene TRBV7-9; 7 nucleotides agree with TRBD1. The CDR3 covers 15 residues. Germline-derived CDR1 and CDR2 are SEHNR and FQNEAQ (reference sequence). The trim removed 5 bases at V and 3 bases at J, leaving 10 bases unmatched. The CDR3 reads CASSPHVDRSYEQYF. The CDR3 region has the DNA TGTGCCAGCAGCCCACACGTGGACAGGAGCTACGAGCAGTACTTC.

This clone was seen only once. V usage is TRBV7-9 and J usage is TRBJ2-7, with a tentative D call TRBD1 (6 bases). This CDR3 spans 13 amino acids. Deletions cut 3 bases from V and 3 bases from J, with 9 bases between. Germline V gene sequence: CDR1 SEHNR, CDR2 FQNEAQ (reference sequence). The chain's CDR3 is CASSLTRGYEQYF. As DNA, the CDR3 is TGTGCCAGCAGCTTGACCAGGGGCTACGAGCAGTACTTC.

The J gene is TRBJ2-1, the V gene TRBV11-3; 7 bases align to TRBD1. Germline V lookup: CDR1 SGHNT, CDR2 YENEEA. The CDR3 is 14 amino acids. The ends lost 5 bases at V and 1 base at J; junction bases unmatched: 2. The CDR3 nucleotides read TGTGCCAGCAGCAAGGGACAGTCCTACAATGAGCAGTTCTTC. This codes for CASSKGQSYNEQFF. Supplemented by reference TRBV11-3 and TRBJ2-1, the full variable domain reads EAGVVQSPRYKIIEKKQPVAFWCNPISGHNTLYWYLQNLGQGPELLIRYENEEAVDDSQLPKDRFSAERLKGVDSTLKIQPAELGDSAVYLCASSKGQSYNEQFFGPGTRLTVL.

The chain uses TRBV7-9 and TRBJ2-1, with 7 bases aligning to TRBD1. Trimming took 5 bases from V and 9 from J; bases not matched to a gene: 13. CDR1 and CDR2 (germline): SEHNR, FQNEAQ (reference sequence). The CDR3 sequence is 15 residues long. CDR3 loop: CASSSGRGGRGEQFF. CDR3 nucleotide sequence: TGTGCCAGCAGCAGTGGGAGAGGGGGCCGAGGTGAGCAGTTCTTC.

This sequence joins TRBV11-2 and TRBJ1-4, with a possible D match to TRBD1 (6 bases). The CDR3 runs 15 residues. V lost 3 bases and J lost 4, with 12 bases in between. The germline CDR1 and CDR2 sequences are SGHAT and FQNNGV. The CDR3 region is CASSFTGNINEKLFF. In DNA, the CDR3 is TGTGCCAGCAGCTTTACAGGGAATATTAATGAAAAACTGTTTTTT.

This chain uses TRBV11-2 with TRBJ2-7; D perhaps matches TRBD1 (6 bases). Germline V CDR1 and CDR2: SGHAT, FQNNGV. V lost 5 bases and J lost 0, with 14 bases in between. The CDR3 runs 15 residues. The CDR3 coding sequence is TGTGCCAGCAGCCACCGGACAGTGAGCTCCTACGAGCAGTACTTC. Translating it yields CASSHRTVSSYEQYF.

The chain has TRBV9 and TRBJ2-7, with D possibly matching TRBD2 (5 bases). The germline V and J ends were trimmed by 0 bases and 13 bases, with 8 bases remaining between them. Germline V CDR1 and CDR2: SGDLS, YYNGEE. The CDR3 spans 10 residues. The CDR3, as DNA: TGTGCCAGCAGCGTAGAGCGGTCCTACTTC. Amino acid sequence: CASSVERSYF.

The chain carries TRBV9 and TRBJ2-1; 9 nucleotides align to TRBD2. The V gene end was trimmed by 1 base and the J gene end by 7 bases; junction bases not matched to a gene: 15. CDR1 and CDR2 from the germline V gene are SGDLS and YYNGEE. CDR3 length: 18 amino acids. CDR3 coding DNA: TGTGCCAGCAGCGTAAGGAGCGGGGCGGGAGGGCCGCGAAATGAGCAGTTCTTC. Translation gives CASSVRSGAGGPRNEQFF.

This rearrangement joins TRBV30 to TRBJ2-1; 10 bases map to TRBD2. The CDR3 contains 15 residues. The J segment lost 5 bases and the V segment lost 5 bases, leaving 9 bases of the junction unmatched. Germline CDR1 is GTSNPN and CDR2 is SVGIG (reference sequence). This chain's CDR3 is CAWQPRGLAHNEQFF. In nucleotides, the CDR3 is TGTGCCTGGCAACCCAGGGGACTAGCGCACAATGAGCAGTTCTTC.

A remark on this clone: An end of the junction differs from the germline gene, which may be a read error. The chain is built from TRBV7-7 and TRBJ2-7, with TRBD1 matching 10 bases. This CDR3 contains 18 residues. Per the germline V gene, CDR1 is SSHAT and CDR2 is FNYEAQ (reference sequence). The CDR3 region has the DNA TGTGCTAGCAGCTTAGTCCGGGGACAGGGGTTAGGCGCCTACGAGCAGTACTTC. Protein product: CASSLVRGQGLGAYEQYF.

This clone was counted a single time. V is TRBV16 and J is TRBJ1-1; 7 bases are a match to TRBD1. V lost 4 bases to trimming and J lost 5 bases; unmatched junction nucleotides: 13. The CDR3 contains 16 residues. Germline CDR1 is KGHSY and CDR2 is FQNENV. The CDR3 region is CASSPRQGVSTTEAFF. For the CDR3, the DNA is TGTGCCAGCAGCCCCAGACAGGGTGTCAGCACTACTGAAGCTTTCTTT.

This chain joins TRBV9 and TRBJ1-5, with unresolved D. V lost 0 bases and J 8 bases, leaving 12 bases between the germline ends. The CDR3 sequence is 14 residues long. The V gene's germline CDR1 is SGDLS and CDR2 YYNGEE. In nucleotides, the CDR3 is TGTGCCAGCAGCGTAGGAACAGCCCCAGAGCCCCAGCATTTT. Translation gives CASSVGTAPEPQHF.

This rearrangement joins TRBV5-1 to TRBJ2-7, with 10 bases lining up with TRBD2. Trimming removed 5 bases from V and 5 bases from J; junction bases left unmatched: 13. The CDR3 totals 16 residues. CDR1 and CDR2 (germline): SGHRS, YFSETQ. CDR3 amino acids: CASRYSFGLAEDEQYF. CDR3 nucleotides: TGCGCCAGCAGGTATAGCTTCGGACTAGCGGAAGACGAGCAGTACTTC.

This chain joins TRBV5-1 and TRBJ2-2, with TRBD2 identical over 8 bases. This CDR3 contains 15 residues. Germline V gene sequence: CDR1 SGHRS, CDR2 YFSETQ. The junction had 8 bases not matched to a gene; V was cut back by 5 bases and J by 5 bases. The CDR3 region has the DNA TGCGCCAGCAGTCGGGAGGGCCTAGGAACCGGGGAGCTGTTTTTT. This gives the protein CASSREGLGTGELFF.

This clone was counted a single time. The chain carries TRBV4-2 and TRBJ2-2; D gene ambiguous. CDR1 and CDR2 from the germline V gene are LGHNA and YNFKEQ. The V end lost 0 bases, the J end lost 6 bases, and 14 bases lay between the germline ends. The CDR3 length is 16 residues. The DNA of the CDR3 is TGTGCCAGCAGCCAAGAATTACGGGTCGTGGCCGGGGAGCTGTTTTTT. Its translation: CASSQELRVVAGELFF.

The chain combines TRBV11-3 with TRBJ2-2; D is unresolved. Trimming pared 0 bases from V and 1 base from J, leaving 9 bases between. The CDR3 has 16 residues. The V gene's germline CDR1 is SGHNT and CDR2 YENEEA. For the CDR3, the DNA is TGTGCCAGCAGCTTAGATAGCCAGCTGAACACCGGGGAGCTGTTTTTT. Amino acids: CASSLDSQLNTGELFF.

This chain connects TRBV5-1 to TRBJ2-1; 8 positions match TRBD2. CDR1 SGHRS and CDR2 YFSETQ come from the germline V gene. The junction had 11 bases not matched to a gene; V was cut back by 4 bases and J by 8 bases. The CDR3 extends over 15 amino acids. The CDR3 reads CASSPPATSADEQFF. The DNA for the CDR3 is TGCGCCAGCAGCCCCCCGGCGACTAGCGCCGATGAGCAGTTCTTC.

The rearrangement uses TRBV4-1 and TRBJ1-1; D gene uncertain. Looked up from germline, CDR1 is MGHRA and CDR2 is YSYEKL. This CDR3 is 13 amino acids long. V lost 1 base, J lost 1 base, and 4 bases lay in between. The CDR3 protein is CASSQVRNTEAFF. CDR3 nucleotides: TGCGCCAGCAGCCAAGTCCGGAACACTGAAGCTTTCTTT.

The rearrangement uses TRBV29-1 and TRBJ1-1; TRBD1 matches at 7 bases. The CDR3 covers 12 residues. Germline CDR1 is SQVTM and CDR2 is ANQGSEA. CDR3 in DNA: TGCACTCTGACAGGGATACACACTGAAGCTTTCTTT. Translating it yields CTLTGIHTEAFF.

The gene calls are TRBV4-3 and TRBJ2-5; 12 positions agree with TRBD2. The junction had 4 bases not matched to a gene; V was cut back by 4 bases and J by 1 base. The CDR3 totals 16 residues. Germline CDR1 LGHNA, CDR2 YSLEER. Here the CDR3 reads CASSRTSGRPQETQYF. The CDR3 DNA is TGCGCCAGCAGCCGAACTAGCGGGAGGCCCCAAGAGACCCAGTACTTC.

The chain links TRBV5-1 to TRBJ2-5, with D possibly TRBD1 on 6 matching bases. Trimming cost V 2 bases and J 2 bases, with 13 bases left between them. The CDR3 length is 15 residues. Germline V gene sequence: CDR1 SGHRS, CDR2 YFSETQ. CDR3 loop: CASSLSGTLQETQYF. For the CDR3, the DNA is TGCGCCAGCAGCTTATCCGGGACATTACAAGAGACCCAGTACTTC.

The V and J genes are TRBV7-9 and TRBJ2-2; the match to TRBD1 covers 7 bases. The CDR3 runs to 15 residues. Germline loops: CDR1 SEHNR, CDR2 FQNEAQ (reference sequence). J lost 4 bases, V lost 4 bases, and 6 bases had no gene match. The DNA of the CDR3 is TGTGCCAGCAGCTCCTGGACAGGACGCACCGGGGAGCTGTTTTTT. Residues: CASSSWTGRTGELFF.

The chain recombines TRBV2 with TRBJ1-1; TRBD1 matches at 7 bases. CDR3 length: 12 residues. J lost 5 bases, V lost 6 bases, and 3 bases had no gene match. The germline V gene has CDR1 SNHLY and CDR2 FYNNEI. The CDR3 region has the DNA TGTGCCAGCAGGACAGGGAGGACTGAAGCTTTCTTT. Amino acids: CASRTGRTEAFF.